This T cell receptor beta chain was identified during a study of spatial heterogeneity in lung cancer. Findings and limits, study-wide: Resection blood, more than follow-up blood, showed ubiquitous expanded tumor TCRs.

A note on this clonotype: Its antigen is unknown.

This CDR3 has 13 amino acids. CDR1 and CDR2 (germline): KGHDR, SFDVKD. The germline V and J ends were trimmed by 5 bases and 3 bases, with 6 bases remaining between them. Noted time point: sample taken at primary tumor resection. Without sorting, whole RNA was sequenced from tumor, nontumor lung or frozen PBMC. Every TCR cDNA molecule bore its own unique molecular identifier. TCRdb called the 5' RACE reads again in MiXCR, with one record for every CDR3 protein. The sample records some 100,000 distinct CDR3 sequences, around 8.6% being singletons. The sequence came from a male donor with early-stage non-small cell lung cancer. Material: PBMCs, obtained at surgery. This chain joins TRBV24-1 and TRBJ2-2; D gene unclear. Written as DNA, the CDR3 is TGTGCCACCAGTGGGGCGGACACCGGGGAGCTGTTTTTT. As protein: CATSGADTGELFF.